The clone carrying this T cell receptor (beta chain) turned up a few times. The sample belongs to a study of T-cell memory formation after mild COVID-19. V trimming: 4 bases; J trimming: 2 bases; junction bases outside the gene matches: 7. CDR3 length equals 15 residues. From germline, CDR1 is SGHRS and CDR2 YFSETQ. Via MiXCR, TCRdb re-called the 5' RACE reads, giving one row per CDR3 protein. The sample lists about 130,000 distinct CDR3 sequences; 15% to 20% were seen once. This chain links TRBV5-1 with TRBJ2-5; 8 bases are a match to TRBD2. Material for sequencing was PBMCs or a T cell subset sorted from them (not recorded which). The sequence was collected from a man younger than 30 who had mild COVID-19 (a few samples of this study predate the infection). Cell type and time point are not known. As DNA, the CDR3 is TGCGCCAGCAGCCGCGGGGTAGCGGGGCAAGAGACCCAGTACTTC. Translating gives CASSRGVAGQETQYF.